This entry features one T cell receptor beta chain sequence. The CDR3 sequence is 17 residues long. Germline V CDR1 and CDR2: LGHNA, YNFKEQ. Losses at the gene ends were 0 bases for V and 4 bases for J; bases not matched to a gene: 10. The entry originates in a study of T cell clonotyping in hematopoietic cell transplantation. Data came from immunoSEQ multiplex PCR; TCRdb stores just in-frame clones and leaves some out. The sample lists roughly 12,000 clones, about half seen once, with roughly 9.8% in the top ten. The clonotype was recovered from a man aged 50 to 60 in good health. Some clones in this sample may be carry-over from other donors' samples. Source material: peripheral blood mononuclear cells. V is TRBV4-2 and J is TRBJ2-7, with 9 bases aligning to TRBD2. DNA of the CDR3: TGTGCCAGCAGCCAAGAGGCCGTTTATAGCGGGGGATACGAGCAGTACTTC. Residues: CASSQEAVYSGGYEQYF.